The clone carrying this TCR beta chain was seen more than once but under ten times. The source of the sample is a study of identical twins. One entry per CDR3 protein results from TCRdb running MiXCR on the 5' RACE reads. The sample carries around 490,000 distinct CDR3 sequences, roughly 15% recorded once. The sample was also reused in another study, on yellow fever vaccine responses in identical twins.

The source of this sequence is a woman aged 18-29 years in good health. Sequenced input: CD4+ T cells sorted from blood.

The CDR3 nucleotides are TGTGCCAGCAGCTTTGACCAGTGGACTTATAATTCACCCCTCCACTTT. Its translation: CASSFDQWTYNSPLHF. The chain links TRBV7-9 to TRBJ1-6; D not certain. V lost 3 bases and J 4 bases, leaving 13 bases between the germline ends. The CDR3 is 16 amino acids. Germline CDR1 and CDR2: SEHNR and FQNEAQ (reference sequence).